This T cell receptor (beta chain) is drawn from a study of blood T cell repertoires in COVID-19. Background on the study: Acute and convalescent COVID-19 specimens originated in the United States, Italy and Spain. PBMCs, B-cell-depleted T cells, or T cells were the source of the cDNA or gDNA that made up the material.

CDR1 and CDR2 from the germline V gene are SGHAT and FQNNGV. J lost 7 bases, V lost 5 bases, and 5 bases had no gene match. The CDR3 runs 13 residues. Authors' methods: Nucleated cell number was recorded as an estimate derived from reference gene primer amplification. This table comes from immunoSEQ multiplex PCR, and its TCRdb copy is limited to in-frame clones, with some not included. That table supplies the V and J calls and clone size; D and trimming were determined from the DNA. The table has 30,000 to 40,000 clones, around 90% seen once. Sequences were obtained from peripheral blood. The gene calls are TRBV11-2 and TRBJ2-7, with TRBD1 identical over 10 bases. This TCR was sampled from a man between 45 and 60 years old with active or convalescent COVID-19. CDR3 sequence (DNA): TGTGCCAGCAGCAGACAGGGGGCGGGGGAGCAGTACTTC. Amino acid sequence: CASSRQGAGEQYF.